Following are 32 T cell receptor beta chains from one sample sequenced in a study of a mutant IDH1 vaccine in newly diagnosed glioma. Their specific antigens are unknown. Noted time point: week 5, during vaccination. All doses held 300 ug of mutant IDH1 20-mer peptide, with topical imiquimod. Assay: immunoSEQ multiplex PCR; the TCRdb copy retains only in-frame clones and omits some. The data show just under 80,000 clones, roughly nine tenths seen once. The source was PBMCs, collected from a glioma patient whose treatment included an IDH1 peptide vaccine. These receptors all stem from a woman aged 50 to 60 with glioma.

V is TRBV10-2 and J is TRBJ2-3; 10 nucleotides line up with TRBD1. Germline lookup yields CDR1 WSHSY and CDR2 SAAADI. V gave up 10 bases and J gave up 7 bases; unmatched junction bases: 11. The CDR3 extends over 14 amino acids. The CDR3 DNA is TGCGCCACCAGACCGGGACAGGGGATGTATACGCAGTATTTT. Amino acid sequence: CATRPGQGMYTQYF.

The rearrangement joins TRBV9 to TRBJ2-3, with a tentative D call TRBD1 (5 bases). Germline V gene lookup returns CDR1 SGDLS and CDR2 YYNGEE. The CDR3 has 18 amino acids. With 3 bases removed from V and 3 bases from J, the gap between germline ends came to 23 bases. CDR3 region: CASSEGGGGARVTDTQYF. CDR3 DNA: TGTGCCAGCAGCGAGGGCGGCGGCGGAGCCAGGGTAACAGATACGCAGTATTTT.

The CDR3 nucleotides read TGTGCCAGCAGTGAAGGGCCTAGCGGGCTGAGCTCCTACGAGCAGTACTTC. This sequence encodes CASSEGPSGLSSYEQYF. The chain employs TRBV2 and TRBJ2-7; 8 bases match TRBD2. V lost 1 base, J lost 0 bases, and 8 bases stayed unmatched. There are 17 residues in the CDR3. Germline V CDR1 and CDR2: SNHLY, FYNNEI.

The V call is TRBV2, the J call TRBJ2-1; 7 nucleotides match TRBD2. Germline CDR1 is SNHLY and CDR2 is FYNNEI. The CDR3 has 10 amino acids. Trimming took 4 bases from V and 15 from J; bases not matched to a gene: 3. CDR3: CASSGASGFF. The DNA for the CDR3 is TGTGCCAGCAGTGGGGCTAGCGGGTTCTTC.

J is TRBJ2-2 and V is TRBV14; 9 bases map to TRBD2. The V segment lost 4 bases and the J segment 2 bases; nucleotides outside the gene matches: 8. This CDR3 region has 17 residues. In germline, CDR1 is SGHDN, CDR2 FVKESK. In nucleotides, the CDR3 is TGTGCCAGCAGCCTTCTAGGGCGGGAGGGCAACACCGGGGAGCTGTTTTTT. Its protein is CASSLLGREGNTGELFF. The variable domain in full, with the rest retrieved from reference TRBV14 and TRBJ2-2, is EAGVTQFPSHSVIEKGQTVTLRCDPISGHDNLYWYRRVMGKEIKFLLHFVKESKQDESGMPNNRFLAERTGGTYSTLKVQPAELEDSGVYFCASSLLGREGNTGELFFGEGSRLTVL.

The chain employs TRBV29-1 and TRBJ2-1; 9 bases map to TRBD2. CDR1 is SQVTM and CDR2 is ANQGSEA in the germline V gene. Germline trimming cut 6 bases from V and 3 bases from J; bases unmatched to any gene: 18. The CDR3 totals 18 residues. CDR3 residues: CSVGRVGSTSGYYNEQFF. The DNA of the CDR3 is TGCAGCGTCGGAAGGGTAGGGTCGACTAGCGGATACTACAATGAGCAGTTCTTC.

The gene calls are TRBV30 and TRBJ1-3, with TRBD1 matching 9 bases. V was clipped by 5 bases and J by 4 bases; unmatched bases: 3. This CDR3 has 13 residues. CDR1 and CDR2 from the germline V gene are GTSNPN and SVGIG (reference sequence). CDR3 nucleotide sequence: TGTGCCTGGGGGACAGGGCTCGGAAACACCATATATTTT. It encodes CAWGTGLGNTIYF.

This chain joins TRBV11-2 and TRBJ2-1; D gene ambiguous. CDR1 and CDR2 (germline): SGHAT, FQNNGV. Trimming removed 0 bases at V and 4 bases at J, with 7 bases between. The CDR3 spans 14 residues. CDR3 nucleotides: TGTGCCAGCAGCTTAGACTCCTATTACAATGAGCAGTTCTTC. This codes for CASSLDSYYNEQFF.

J is TRBJ2-2 and V is TRBV30, with D possibly called TRBD1 or TRBD2 (6 bases each). This CDR3 has 15 amino acids. Trimming removed 5 bases at V and 4 bases at J, with 17 bases between. Germline CDR1 is GTSNPN and CDR2 is SVGIG (reference sequence). CDR3 in DNA: TGTGCCTGGGACGGGGGCCAGGGGTTCACCGGGGAGCTGTTTTTT. Protein: CAWDGGQGFTGELFF.

J is TRBJ2-3 and V is TRBV14, with 11 positions matching TRBD2. V shed 5 bases and J 5 bases; nucleotides not matched to a gene: 12. The CDR3 runs 17 residues. Germline CDR1 SGHDN, CDR2 FVKESK. The CDR3 nucleotides are TGTGCCAGCAGCGTCCTCCACACTAGCGGGGGACAAGATACGCAGTATTTT. Translation: CASSVLHTSGGQDTQYF.

The chain joins TRBV7-2 to TRBJ2-2; tentatively, D is TRBD2 (5 bases). This CDR3 is 15 amino acids long. Germline V gives CDR1 SGHTA, CDR2 FQGNSA. The ends were cut back, 7 bases at V and 1 base at J, with 13 bases in the middle. CDR3 amino acids: CASTPGRWNTGELFF. In nucleotides, the CDR3 is TGTGCCAGCACCCCGGGAAGATGGAACACCGGGGAGCTGTTTTTT.

The chain is built from TRBV12-5 and TRBJ1-2, with 7 bases that match TRBD1. The germline V gene encodes CDR1 LGHNT and CDR2 FRNRAP. The CDR3 is made up of 13 amino acids. The V gene end was trimmed by 5 bases and the J gene end by 4 bases; junction bases not matched to a gene: 4. The CDR3 DNA is TGTGCTAGTGGTACAGGGGCAAGCTATGGCTACACCTTC. It encodes CASGTGASYGYTF.

The rearrangement joins TRBV7-9 to TRBJ2-7; D remains ambiguous. The CDR3 covers 11 residues. V lost 5 bases and J lost 5, with 7 bases in between. The V gene's germline CDR1 is SEHNR and CDR2 FQNEAQ (reference sequence). CDR3 nucleotide sequence: TGTGCCAGCAGCCCTACGAACGAGCAGTACTTC. It translates to CASSPTNEQYF. The full variable domain, with the rest looked up from reference TRBV7-9 and TRBJ2-7, is DTGVSQNPRHKITKRGQNVTFRCDPISEHNRLYWYRQTLGQGPEFLTYFQNEAQLEKSRLLSDRFSAERPKGSFSTLEIQRTEQGDSAMYLCASSPTNEQYFGPGTRLTVT.

The V call is TRBV28, the J call TRBJ1-5; no clear D. Germline CDR1 MDHEN, CDR2 SYDVKM. Trimming pared 5 bases from V and 7 bases from J, leaving 15 bases between. This CDR3 contains 14 residues. The CDR3 is CASSHTEARQPQHF. In DNA form, the CDR3 reads TGTGCCAGCAGTCACACGGAGGCCCGCCAGCCCCAGCATTTT.

Note on this clone: The sample holds other DNA sequences that translate to the same CDR3. The chain couples TRBV28 to TRBJ2-7, with D hard to call. Looked up from germline, CDR1 is MDHEN and CDR2 is SYDVKM. V lost 3 bases, J lost 4 bases, and 4 bases lay in between. The CDR3 consists of 11 residues. The CDR3 DNA reads as TGTGCCAGCAGTTTGGTGTACGAGCAGTACTTC. Its protein is CASSLVYEQYF.

The genes are TRBV28 and TRBJ2-7; D call uncertain. V was shortened by 3 bases and J by 4 bases, with 13 bases between the two germline ends. Germline CDR1 MDHEN, CDR2 SYDVKM. CDR3 length: 14 amino acids. This chain's CDR3 is CASSFGDSRYEQYF. The CDR3 coding sequence is TGTGCCAGCAGTTTTGGAGACTCCAGATACGAGCAGTACTTC.

V gene TRBV2 combines with J gene TRBJ1-3, with D possibly TRBD1 on 6 matching bases. CDR3 length equals 17 residues. V was clipped by 8 bases and J by 2 bases, with 22 bases between them. Germline V gives CDR1 SNHLY, CDR2 FYNNEI. CDR3 loop: CASLGQTKSPTGNTIYF. The CDR3 DNA follows: TGTGCCAGCCTAGGACAGACCAAATCCCCAACTGGAAACACCATATATTTT. Full variable domain (rest looked up from reference TRBV2 and TRBJ1-3): EPEVTQTPSHQVTQMGQEVILRCVPISNHLYFYWYRQILGQKVEFLVSFYNNEISEKSEIFDDQFSVERPDGSNFTLKIRSTKLEDSAMYFCASLGQTKSPTGNTIYFGEGSWLTVV.

About this clone: A junction boundary mismatches the germline segment, possibly from a read error. V gene TRBV7-7 combines with J gene TRBJ2-7; the match to TRBD2 covers 10 bases. The CDR3 is 13 amino acids. Germline V CDR1 and CDR2: SSHAT, FNYEAQ (reference sequence). The CDR3 protein is CASSPGLADEQYF. As DNA, the CDR3 is TGTGCTAGCAGCCCCGGACTAGCGGACGAGCAGTACTTC. The entire variable domain, with the rest obtained from reference TRBV7-7 and TRBJ2-7, is as follows: GAGVSQSPRYKVTKRGQDVTLRCDPISSHATLYWYQQALGQGPEFLTYFNYEAQPDKSGLPSDRFSAERPEGSISTLTIQRTEQRDSAMYRCASSPGLADEQYFGPGTRLTVT.

The chain is built from TRBV7-3 and TRBJ1-1; D remains unclear. The V end was cut by 0 bases, the J end by 2 bases, with 4 bases between. The CDR3 consists of 13 residues. Germline-derived CDR1 and CDR2 are SGHTA and FQGTGA. CDR3 sequence (DNA): TGTGCCAGCAGCTTAACCGGTAACACTGAAGCTTTCTTT. Protein product: CASSLTGNTEAFF.

Written as DNA, the CDR3 is TGCGCCAGCAGACCGGACGGAGGCCTATACTATGGCTACACCTTC. Amino acids: CASRPDGGLYYGYTF. The chain employs TRBV4-1 and TRBJ1-2; D not resolved. V was shortened by 6 bases and J by 3 bases, with 17 bases between the two germline ends. The CDR3 totals 15 residues. The germline V gene has CDR1 MGHRA and CDR2 YSYEKL.

The chain recombines TRBV19 with TRBJ2-4, with D possibly called TRBD1 or TRBD2 (5 bases each). V dropped 1 base and J dropped 0 bases, with 13 bases sitting between them. Germline V gene lookup returns CDR1 LNHDA and CDR2 SQIVND (reference sequence). The CDR3 has 17 residues. CDR3 nucleotide sequence: TGTGCCAGTAGTATAGTGGGGGTCCCTTTAGCCAAAAACATTCAGTACTTC. Protein product: CASSIVGVPLAKNIQYF.

CDR3 in amino acids: CASSSQTWTGTEAFF. Here the CDR3 DNA reads TGTGCCAGCAGCTCCCAAACTTGGACAGGCACTGAAGCTTTCTTT. The chain couples TRBV7-9 to TRBJ1-1; 7 nucleotides align to TRBD1. The CDR3 length is 15 residues. Germline CDR1 and CDR2: SEHNR and FQNEAQ (reference sequence). J was trimmed by 4 bases and V by 4 bases; bases with no gene match: 9.

This clone is a singleton in its sample. The chain is built from TRBV28 and TRBJ1-2; D not certain. The ends were cut back, 6 bases at V and 4 bases at J, with 18 bases in the middle. This CDR3 is 15 amino acids long. Germline CDR1 MDHEN, CDR2 SYDVKM. The CDR3 bases are TGTGCCAGCAGCTTGAAGACTGTTTTGAGCTATGGCTACACCTTC. It yields the protein CASSLKTVLSYGYTF.

J is TRBJ2-1 and V is TRBV19; no firm D call. The germline CDR1 and CDR2 sequences are LNHDA and SQIVND (reference sequence). Trimming left V 1 base short and J 1 base short, with 14 bases between. This CDR3 has 17 residues. Written as DNA, the CDR3 is TGTGCCAGTAGTATAGGCCGCCAGCCCCTATCCTACAATGAGCAGTTCTTC. This codes for CASSIGRQPLSYNEQFF.

The gene calls are TRBV7-2 and TRBJ2-1; D is perhaps TRBD2 (5 bases). The CDR3 has 15 amino acids. Trimming left V 7 bases short and J 0 bases short, with 13 bases between. The germline V gene has CDR1 SGHTA and CDR2 FQGNSA. Here the CDR3 DNA reads TGTGCCAGCACCCCTAGCTTGGGCTCCTACAATGAGCAGTTCTTC. Protein product: CASTPSLGSYNEQFF.

This rearrangement joins TRBV29-1 to TRBJ1-1; TRBD1 might be the D (5 bases). From germline, CDR1 is SQVTM and CDR2 ANQGSEA. Trimming shortened V by 0 bases and J by 0 bases, and 14 bases separated the two germline ends. The CDR3 totals 16 residues. The CDR3 DNA reads TGCAGCGTTGAAGATCTCGCAGGGCTCATGAACACTGAAGCTTTCTTT. It translates to CSVEDLAGLMNTEAFF.

The chain employs TRBV28 and TRBJ2-7; 14 nucleotides agree with TRBD2. CDR1 is MDHEN and CDR2 is SYDVKM in the germline V gene. V was clipped by 6 bases and J by 7 bases; unmatched bases: 5. This CDR3 is 14 amino acids long. CDR3 amino acids: CASSPGLAGVEQYF. In nucleotides, the CDR3 is TGTGCCAGCAGCCCGGGACTAGCGGGAGTGGAGCAGTACTTC. The variable domain in full, with the rest retrieved from reference TRBV28 and TRBJ2-7, is DVKVTQSSRYLVKRTGEKVFLECVQDMDHENMFWYRQDPGLGLRLIYFSYDVKMKEKGDIPEGYSVSREKKERFSLILESASTNQTSMYLCASSPGLAGVEQYFGPGTRLTVT.

The chain couples TRBV19 to TRBJ2-1, with unresolved D. This CDR3 comprises 11 residues. The germline V gene has CDR1 LNHDA and CDR2 SQIVND (reference sequence). V dropped 2 bases and J dropped 13 bases, with 9 bases sitting between them. This CDR3 reads CASSISGPQFF. CDR3 in DNA: TGTGCCAGTAGTATATCCGGGCCACAGTTCTTC. The full variable domain, rest sourced from reference TRBV19 and TRBJ2-1, is DGGITQSPKYLFRKEGQNVTLSCEQNLNHDAMYWYRQDPGQGLRLIYYSQIVNDFQKGDIAEGYSVSREKKESFPLTVTSAQKNPTAFYLCASSISGPQFFGPGTRLTVL.

V gene TRBV5-1 combines with J gene TRBJ2-7; D gene ambiguous. Germline lookup yields CDR1 SGHRS and CDR2 YFSETQ. V was clipped by 1 base and J by 2 bases, with 13 bases between them. The CDR3 consists of 15 residues. The DNA of the CDR3 is TGCGCCAGCAGCTTGACCCAGGAGATGGCCTACGAGCAGTACTTC. This sequence encodes CASSLTQEMAYEQYF.

This clone was seen a single time. The J gene is TRBJ2-1, the V gene TRBV7-3; unclear D gene. There are 14 residues in the CDR3. Germline V lookup: CDR1 SGHTA, CDR2 FQGTGA. The V end was cut by 2 bases, the J end by 9 bases, with 14 bases between. CDR3 residues: CASSLESSQGEQFF. As DNA, the CDR3 is TGTGCCAGCAGCTTAGAATCAAGTCAAGGTGAGCAGTTCTTC.

This chain joins TRBV5-1 and TRBJ2-1; D gene uncertain. The CDR3 totals 11 residues. Per the germline V gene, CDR1 is SGHRS and CDR2 is YFSETQ. With 2 bases removed from V and 7 bases from J, the gap between germline ends came to 4 bases. Written as DNA, the CDR3 is TGCGCCAGCAGCTTAATGAATGAGCAGTTCTTC. Translating gives CASSLMNEQFF.

The CDR3 nucleotides read TGTGCCAGCAGCCGGGCTCGGCGGGAACGACAAGAGACCCAGTACTTC. Amino acids: CASSRARRERQETQYF. The chain has TRBV7-2 and TRBJ2-5; tentative D call: TRBD2 (6 bases). Per the germline V gene, CDR1 is SGHTA and CDR2 is FQGNSA. Trimming shortened V by 5 bases and J by 2 bases, and 18 bases separated the two germline ends. The CDR3 sequence is 16 residues long.